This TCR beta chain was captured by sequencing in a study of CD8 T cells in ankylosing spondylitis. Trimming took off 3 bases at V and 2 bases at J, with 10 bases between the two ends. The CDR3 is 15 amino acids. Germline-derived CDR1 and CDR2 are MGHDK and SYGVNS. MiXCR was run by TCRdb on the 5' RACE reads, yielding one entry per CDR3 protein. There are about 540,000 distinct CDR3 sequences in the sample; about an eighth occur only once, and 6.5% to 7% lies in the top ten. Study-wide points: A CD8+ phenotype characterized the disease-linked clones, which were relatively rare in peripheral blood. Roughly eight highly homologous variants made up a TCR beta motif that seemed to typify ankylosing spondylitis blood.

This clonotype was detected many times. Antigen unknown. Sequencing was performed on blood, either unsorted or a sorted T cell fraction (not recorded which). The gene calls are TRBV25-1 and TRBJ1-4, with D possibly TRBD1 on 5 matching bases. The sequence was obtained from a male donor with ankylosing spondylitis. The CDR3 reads CASSDPRGTNEKLFF. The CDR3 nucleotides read TGTGCCAGCAGTGATCCCCGGGGCACTAATGAAAAACTGTTTTTT.